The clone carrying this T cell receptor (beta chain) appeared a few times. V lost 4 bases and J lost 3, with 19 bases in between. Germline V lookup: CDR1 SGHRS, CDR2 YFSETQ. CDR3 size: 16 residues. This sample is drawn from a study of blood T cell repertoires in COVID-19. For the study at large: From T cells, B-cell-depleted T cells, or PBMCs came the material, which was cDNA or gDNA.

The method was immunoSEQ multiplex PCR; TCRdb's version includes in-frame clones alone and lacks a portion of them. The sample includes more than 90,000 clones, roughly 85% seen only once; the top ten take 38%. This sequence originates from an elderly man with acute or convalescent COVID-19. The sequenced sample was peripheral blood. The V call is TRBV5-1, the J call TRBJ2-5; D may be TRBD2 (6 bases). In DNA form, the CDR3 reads TGCGCCAGCAGCGGATCCGGAGGGTCAGTTAAAGAGACCCAGTACTTC. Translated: CASSGSGGSVKETQYF.